The 24 T cell receptor beta chains listed next were all sequenced from one sample in a study of blood T cells in healthy people across ages. Alongside a J-beta primer mix, a sample-barcoded 5' primer served in a second PCR lasting about 7 to 12 cycles. MiXCR was run by TCRdb on the 5' RACE reads, yielding one entry per CDR3 protein. The sample shows around 940,000 distinct CDR3 sequences, 51% of them seen only once. The sequenced material came from blood. These receptors were collected from a woman in her fifties or sixties in good health.

The chain carries TRBV24-1 and TRBJ2-6, with no clear D. Per the germline V gene, CDR1 is KGHDR and CDR2 is SFDVKD. The V and J ends lost 8 bases and 0 bases respectively, with 10 bases between them. The CDR3 consists of 15 residues. CDR3 in amino acids: CATNRPVSGANVLTF. CDR3 coding DNA: TGTGCCACCAACAGACCGGTCTCTGGGGCCAACGTCCTGACTTTC.

V usage is TRBV29-1 and J usage is TRBJ2-7, with 10 bases fitting TRBD2. V shed 5 bases and J 6 bases; nucleotides not matched to a gene: 13. The CDR3 is made up of 15 amino acids. From germline, CDR1 is SQVTM and CDR2 ANQGSEA. The CDR3 coding sequence is TGCAGCGTTAGGGCTAGCGGGAGTCTAGGCCGCGAGCAGTACTTC. Translation: CSVRASGSLGREQYF.

This chain links TRBV7-9 with TRBJ2-1, with D possibly being TRBD2 (5 bases). The germline V gene encodes CDR1 SEHNR and CDR2 FQNEAQ (reference sequence). V lost 5 bases and J 5 bases, leaving 10 bases between the germline ends. This CDR3 spans 13 amino acids. The CDR3 here is CASSEGPNNEQFF. CDR3 nucleotide sequence: TGTGCCAGCAGCGAGGGTCCAAACAATGAGCAGTTCTTC.

The CDR3 bases are TGTGCCAGCAGCGTAAACCAGGGGGCGAACTCCTACGGGCAGTACTTC. It specifies CASSVNQGANSYGQYF. The rearrangement uses TRBV11-1 and TRBJ2-4; 8 bases are shared with TRBD1. Germline CDR1 SGHAT, CDR2 FQDESV (reference sequence). The V segment lost 5 bases and the J segment 13 bases; nucleotides outside the gene matches: 19. The CDR3 length is 16 residues.

V is TRBV13 and J is TRBJ2-5, with D maybe TRBD2 (5 bases). Trimming removed 2 bases at V and 4 bases at J, with 17 bases between. The CDR3 is 16 amino acids. CDR1 and CDR2 from the germline V gene are PRHDT and FYEKMQ (reference sequence). The CDR3: CASSLIAGAGSETQYF. DNA of the CDR3: TGTGCCAGCAGCTTAATCGCAGGCGCGGGTTCAGAGACCCAGTACTTC.

This sequence joins TRBV4-1 and TRBJ1-1; D may be TRBD1 (6 bases). Germline values: CDR1 MGHRA, CDR2 YSYEKL. The germline V and J ends were trimmed by 0 bases and 1 base, with 9 bases remaining between them. The CDR3 contains 15 residues. The CDR3 region is CASSQDRGPNTEAFF. Here the CDR3 DNA reads TGCGCCAGCAGCCAAGACAGGGGACCGAACACTGAAGCTTTCTTT.

The chain employs TRBV12-3 or TRBV12-4 and TRBJ2-5; a weak D match, TRBD1 (5 bases). The CDR3 contains 14 residues. Deletions cut 5 bases from V and 4 bases from J, with 14 bases between. CDR3 in DNA: TGTGCCAGCAGTCCGTCGGATGGGGCAGAGACCCAGTACTTC. It yields the protein CASSPSDGAETQYF.

This chain joins TRBV9 and TRBJ2-4, with D tentatively TRBD2 (6 bases). The J call may be incorrect, as the DNA end agrees better with TRBJ2-7. The germline V gene encodes CDR1 SGDLS and CDR2 YYNGEE. CDR3 length: 15 residues. As DNA, the CDR3 is TGTGCCAGCAGCGTAGATCTCGGGAGCAGAGACGAGCAGTACTTC. Translating gives CASSVDLGSRDEQYF.

The V call is TRBV29-1, the J call TRBJ2-5; TRBD2 might be the D (5 bases). CDR1 SQVTM and CDR2 ANQGSEA come from the germline V gene. The CDR3 length is 14 residues. V lost 3 bases and J lost 6, with 17 bases in between. In DNA form, the CDR3 reads TGCAGCGTTGACCCCCGGGATACGGGGAAGACCCAGTACTTC. It yields the protein CSVDPRDTGKTQYF.

This clonotype was counted between two and nine times. The rearrangement uses TRBV20-1 and TRBJ2-5, with D perhaps matching TRBD2 (6 bases). The germline CDR1 and CDR2 sequences are DFQATT and SNEGSKA (reference sequence). The CDR3 has 12 residues. Trimming removed 5 bases from V and 3 bases from J, with 10 bases in between. CDR3 in DNA: TGCAGTGCTTGTTGGACTAAAGAGACCCAGTACTTC. Residues: CSACWTKETQYF.

This chain connects TRBV20-1 to TRBJ2-5; 11 positions match TRBD1. V trimming: 4 bases; J trimming: 3 bases; junction bases outside the gene matches: 4. The germline V gene has CDR1 DFQATT and CDR2 SNEGSKA (reference sequence). The CDR3 covers 14 residues. The CDR3, as DNA: TGCAGTGCTAAGGACAGGGGGCGGGAAGAGACCCAGTACTTC. Translation gives CSAKDRGREETQYF.

This chain connects TRBV5-1 to TRBJ2-5, with TRBD2 identical over 11 bases. The germline CDR1 and CDR2 sequences are SGHRS and YFSETQ. The junction had 7 bases not matched to a gene; V was cut back by 5 bases and J by 4 bases. The CDR3 contains 15 residues. CDR3 in DNA: TGCGCCAGCAGGACTAGCGGGATCTCGGGAGAGACCCAGTACTTC. It yields the protein CASRTSGISGETQYF.

This clonotype was counted only a few times. The CDR3 here is CSGTTGGGSEAFF. DNA for the CDR3: TGCAGCGGGACGACAGGGGGCGGTTCTGAAGCTTTCTTT. V is TRBV29-1 and J is TRBJ1-1; 10 bases are a match to TRBD1. The J segment lost 6 bases and the V segment lost 7 bases, leaving 8 bases of the junction unmatched. Germline CDR1 and CDR2: SQVTM and ANQGSEA. There are 13 residues in the CDR3.

The V call is TRBV27, the J call TRBJ2-7, with D perhaps TRBD1 (6 bases). The CDR3 runs 16 residues. Germline CDR1 is MNHEY and CDR2 is SMNVEV (reference sequence). Trimming stripped 4 bases from V and 3 bases from J, with 19 bases between. CDR3 amino acids: CASSYTGHDLGYEQYF. Here the CDR3 DNA reads TGTGCCAGCAGTTATACAGGGCACGACCTCGGCTACGAGCAGTACTTC.

The chain recombines TRBV12-3 or TRBV12-4 with TRBJ2-5; D remains unclear. The V gene lost 8 bases and the J gene lost 2 bases, with 6 bases spanning the gap. The CDR3 runs 11 residues. The CDR3 DNA reads as TGTGCCAGCGCCCTACAAGAGACCCAGTACTTC. Amino acids: CASALQETQYF.

This clonotype was seen a handful of times. The chain is built from TRBV10-3 and TRBJ2-3, with 7 bases lining up with TRBD1. The V gene end was trimmed by 9 bases and the J gene end by 0 bases; junction bases not matched to a gene: 9. Per germline, CDR1 ENHRY and CDR2 SYGVKD. The CDR3 length is 15 residues. The CDR3 nucleotides read TGTGCCATAAAAACAGGGGCCCCTAGCACAGATACGCAGTATTTT. This gives the protein CAIKTGAPSTDTQYF.

The J gene is TRBJ2-3, the V gene TRBV20-1, with 9 positions matching TRBD2. The CDR3 is 16 amino acids. Germline V CDR1 and CDR2: DFQATT, SNEGSKA (reference sequence). V shed 7 bases, J shed 3 bases, and the junction held 14 bases outside the gene matches. CDR3 nucleotide sequence: TGCAGTGTCAATTCCCCTAGCGGGACCACTACAGATACGCAGTATTTT. It translates to CSVNSPSGTTTDTQYF.

This clonotype was found a few times. The chain is built from TRBV4-3 and TRBJ2-7, with 9 bases that match TRBD2. Per the germline V gene, CDR1 is LGHNA and CDR2 is YSLEER. With V trimmed by 5 bases and J by 4 bases, 9 bases remained unmatched. This CDR3 is built from 15 residues. CDR3 residues: CASSRGPGLAYEQYF. The CDR3 bases are TGCGCCAGCAGCAGGGGTCCGGGACTAGCTTACGAGCAGTACTTC.

The CDR3 DNA reads as TGCAGTGCCCGCCCGTTTCAGGGTCTGGAGACCCAGTACTTC. This codes for CSARPFQGLETQYF. The gene calls are TRBV20-1 and TRBJ2-5, with D possibly TRBD1 on 5 matching bases. In germline, CDR1 is DFQATT, CDR2 SNEGSKA (reference sequence). The CDR3 runs to 14 residues. Trimming took 6 bases from V and 5 from J, leaving 19 bases between them.

J is TRBJ2-5 and V is TRBV20-1, with TRBD2 matching over 8 bases. V dropped 5 bases and J dropped 3; count of bases not matched to a gene: 23. The CDR3 has 19 residues. The germline V gene encodes CDR1 DFQATT and CDR2 SNEGSKA (reference sequence). In DNA, the CDR3 is TGCAGTGCTCCTCAGCGGAACCCACAGAAAAGCGGGGGCAAAGAGACCCAGTACTTC. The encoded protein is CSAPQRNPQKSGGKETQYF.

This CDR3 reads CASSSPANEQYF. CDR3 DNA sequence: TGTGCCAGCAGTTCCCCAGCTAACGAGCAGTACTTC. This rearrangement joins TRBV28 to TRBJ2-7; no clear D gene. The CDR3 sequence is 12 residues long. V dropped 4 bases and J dropped 5 bases, with 9 bases sitting between them. Germline CDR1 and CDR2: MDHEN and SYDVKM.

This rearrangement joins TRBV11-2 to TRBJ2-1, with TRBD1 as a possible D gene (5 bases). This CDR3 contains 14 residues. The V and J ends lost 5 bases and 9 bases respectively, with 17 bases between them. Germline assignment: CDR1 SGHAT and CDR2 FQNNGV. The CDR3 DNA follows: TGTGCCAGCAGCCGACAGTTGGCCCGCCTTGAGCAGTTCTTC. This translates into CASSRQLARLEQFF.

The V gene is TRBV29-1, the J gene TRBJ1-2; no clear D gene. Germline loops: CDR1 SQVTM, CDR2 ANQGSEA. CDR3 size: 11 residues. The V end was cut by 3 bases, the J end by 8 bases, with 10 bases between. Here the CDR3 reads CSVDLGRGYTF. The CDR3 nucleotides are TGCAGCGTTGATCTTGGACGGGGCTACACCTTC.

The genes are TRBV29-1 and TRBJ2-1, with D possibly TRBD2 on 5 matching bases. This CDR3 spans 14 amino acids. Germline values: CDR1 SQVTM, CDR2 ANQGSEA. Deletions cut 4 bases from V and 8 bases from J, with 18 bases between. CDR3 sequence reads: CSVVIGISRDEQFF. DNA for the CDR3: TGCAGCGTTGTTATCGGGATTAGCCGGGATGAGCAGTTCTTC.